Presented here are 10 T cell receptor beta chains from one specimen sequenced in a study of sequential checkpoint blockade in melanoma. This sample's treatment: randomized to nivolumab then ipilimumab (arm A) or the reverse (arm B). The method was immunoSEQ multiplex PCR; TCRdb's version includes in-frame clones alone and lacks a portion of them. Seen here are about 5,000 clones, around 17% observed once, and the top ten hold about 8.1%. The sequences come from tumor tissue (inferred from file names), collected from a patient given nivolumab and ipilimumab in sequence. Receptors originate from a human donor with melanoma.

The genes are TRBV10-3 and TRBJ2-3, with 7 bases identical to TRBD1. Unmatched junction bases numbered 11, after V lost 10 bases and J lost 10 bases. The CDR3 is 12 amino acids. Germline loops: CDR1 ENHRY, CDR2 SYGVKD. The CDR3 loop is CASTLHRGAQYF. The CDR3 DNA sequence: TGTGCCAGTACCTTACACAGGGGTGCGCAGTATTTT.

The CDR3, as DNA: TGTGCCAGCTCACCAGGAACCCAAGAGACCCAGTACTTC. Encoded protein: CASSPGTQETQYF. V usage is TRBV18 and J usage is TRBJ2-5; D ambiguous. CDR3 size: 13 residues. From germline, CDR1 is KGHSH and CDR2 LQKENI. The V end lost 2 bases, the J end lost 1 base, and 5 bases lay between the germline ends.

This clone was detected a few times. The chain uses TRBV6-1 and TRBJ1-2; 10 bases match TRBD1. CDR3 length: 14 amino acids. In germline, CDR1 is MNHNS, CDR2 SASEGT. V gave up 1 base and J gave up 7 bases; unmatched junction bases: 3. The CDR3: CASSEVDRGFGYTF. The CDR3 nucleotides read TGTGCCAGCAGTGAAGTGGACAGGGGGTTTGGCTACACCTTC.

The chain uses TRBV9 and TRBJ2-2; D unresolved. The germline V gene has CDR1 SGDLS and CDR2 YYNGEE. V lost 4 bases to trimming and J lost 1 base, with 8 bases between them. This CDR3 region has 14 residues. CDR3 DNA sequence: TGTGCCAGCAGCTTAACGTTGAACACCGGGGAGCTGTTTTTT. It codes for CASSLTLNTGELFF.

The gene calls are TRBV11-3 and TRBJ2-2, with D possibly matching TRBD1 (6 bases). The CDR3 loop spans 15 amino acids. Germline V lookup: CDR1 SGHNT, CDR2 YENEEA. The V gene lost 2 bases and the J gene lost 1 base, with 8 bases spanning the gap. The CDR3 is CASSLSGVNTGELFF. Here the CDR3 DNA reads TGTGCCAGCAGCTTATCAGGGGTGAACACCGGGGAGCTGTTTTTT.

To note about this clone: The junction departs from the called germline gene at one end, perhaps through a read error. The chain joins TRBV15 to TRBJ1-1, with 8 bases that match TRBD1. CDR3 length: 15 residues. The germline V gene encodes CDR1 LNHNV and CDR2 YYDKDF (reference sequence). The CDR3 DNA reads TGTGCCACCAGCGGGGACAGGTCGGGGAACGCTGAAGCTTTCTTT. This encodes CATSGDRSGNAEAFF. The entire variable domain, with the rest obtained from reference TRBV15 and TRBJ1-1, is as follows: DAMVIQNPRYQVTQFGKPVTLSCSQTLNHNVMYWYQQKSSQAPKLLFHYYDKDFNNEADTPDNFQSRRPNTSFCFLDIRSPGLGDTAMYLCATSGDRSGNAEAFFGQGTRLTVV.

This clone was recorded a few times. This chain connects TRBV6-8 to TRBJ2-7; 7 nucleotides agree with TRBD1. The CDR3 is 15 residues long. V lost 6 bases to trimming and J lost 1 base; unmatched junction nucleotides: 9. Germline values: CDR1 MNHGY, CDR2 SAAAGT. The CDR3 region has the DNA TGTGCCAGCAGGAAAGTGACAGGGCCATCCTACGAGCAGTACTTC. It encodes CASRKVTGPSYEQYF.

This clone is judged medium-sized (0.01 to 0.1%). The chain employs TRBV4-1 and TRBJ1-2, with D maybe TRBD1 (5 bases). Germline CDR1 and CDR2: MGHRA and YSYEKL. The CDR3 has 16 residues. V lost 1 base and J 5 bases, leaving 17 bases between the germline ends. The CDR3, as DNA: TGCGCCAGCAGCCAAGTTACGCAGGGCGAAGAGTATGGCTACACCTTC. It specifies CASSQVTQGEEYGYTF.

This clone came up many times. The chain links TRBV11-3 to TRBJ1-1; D is ambiguous. There are 16 residues in the CDR3. V lost 6 bases, J lost 0 bases, and 17 bases lay in between. Per germline, CDR1 SGHNT and CDR2 YENEEA. CDR3 coding DNA: TGTGCCAGCAGTTTTGGGCCCGGGCCCCTGAACACTGAAGCTTTCTTT. It yields the protein CASSFGPGPLNTEAFF.

Turning to this clone: The CDR3 end is not reached by the read, which stops 1 residue before it; the germline J gene fills it in. This chain uses TRBV10-3 with TRBJ2-5; D gene uncertain. Trimming stripped 2 bases from V and 4 bases from J, with 11 bases between. The CDR3 extends over 14 amino acids. The germline V gene has CDR1 ENHRY and CDR2 SYGVKD. The CDR3 sequence: CAISEPSVAETQYF. The DNA read from the CDR3 is TGTGCCATCAGTGAGCCTTCCGTTGCAGAGACCCAGTAC.